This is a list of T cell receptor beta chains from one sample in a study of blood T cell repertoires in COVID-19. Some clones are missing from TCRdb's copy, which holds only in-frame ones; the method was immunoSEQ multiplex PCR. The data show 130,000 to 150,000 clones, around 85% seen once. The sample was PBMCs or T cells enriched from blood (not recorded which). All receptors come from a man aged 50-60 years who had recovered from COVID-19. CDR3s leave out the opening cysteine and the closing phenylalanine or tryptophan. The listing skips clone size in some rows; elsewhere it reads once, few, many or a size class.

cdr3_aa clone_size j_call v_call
ASNNGETSNQPQH few TRBJ1-5 TRBV19
AWSLGQGASSPLH . TRBJ1-6 TRBV30
ASSQEVGRTTYGYT . TRBJ1-2 TRBV4-1
ASSLGQGRVEKLF . TRBJ1-4 TRBV19
ASSLNEGRGSYEQY . TRBJ2-7 TRBV28
ASSFTQNGYT . TRBJ1-2 TRBV12-3/TRBV12-4
ASSLGTSSYNEQF . TRBJ2-1 TRBV7-8
ASSYSTGVGTEAF . TRBJ1-1 TRBV6-2/TRBV6-3
ASSPGGGNYGYT many TRBJ1-2 TRBV4-2
ASSPGLAGALDEQF once TRBJ2-1 TRBV7-6
ASSLAGGATSGGYT . TRBJ1-2 TRBV7-2
ASRDTGGGLGYT . TRBJ1-2 TRBV28
ASSENRHSYNSPLH . TRBJ1-6 TRBV6-1
ASSSNQGGNNQPQH . TRBJ1-5 TRBV7-2
ASSLFQGRNYGYT . TRBJ1-2 TRBV7-9
ASSQQAYEQY . TRBJ2-7 TRBV2
ASSQGRNTEAF few TRBJ1-1 TRBV3-1/TRBV3-2
ASSPGTGPYEQY . TRBJ2-7 TRBV5-4
ASSRLGQRNTDTQY . TRBJ2-3 TRBV19
ASISGIGAHT . TRBJ1-2 TRBV6-5
ATSRGGVGDTEAF . TRBJ1-1 TRBV15
ASSPGGGSGELF . TRBJ2-2 TRBV5-1
ASSSGQESYEQY . TRBJ2-7 TRBV5-1
ASSIKGQLNTGELF . TRBJ2-2 TRBV19
ASSIPGHHSNQPQH . TRBJ1-5 TRBV28